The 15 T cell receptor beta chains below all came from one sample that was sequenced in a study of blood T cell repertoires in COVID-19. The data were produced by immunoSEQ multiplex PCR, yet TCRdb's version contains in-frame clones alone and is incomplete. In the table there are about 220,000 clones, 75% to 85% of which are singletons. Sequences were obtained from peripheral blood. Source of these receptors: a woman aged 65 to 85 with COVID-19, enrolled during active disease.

The CDR3 DNA is TGTGCCTGGAGTGTACGGGTGGACACTGAAGCTTTCTTT. It is translated as CAWSVRVDTEAFF. The J gene is TRBJ1-1, the V gene TRBV30, with D hard to call. The V end lost 0 bases, the J end lost 3 bases, and 8 bases lay between the germline ends. There are 13 residues in the CDR3. CDR1 is GTSNPN and CDR2 is SVGIG in the germline V gene (reference sequence).

The CDR3 here is CASSRWDRENSPLHF. For the CDR3, the DNA is TGTGCCAGCTCGCGTTGGGACAGGGAAAATTCACCCCTCCACTTT. The chain is built from TRBV18 and TRBJ1-6; 9 bases agree with TRBD1. The germline gives CDR1 KGHSH, CDR2 LQKENI. This CDR3 is 15 amino acids long. The ends lost 6 bases at V and 7 bases at J; junction bases unmatched: 7.

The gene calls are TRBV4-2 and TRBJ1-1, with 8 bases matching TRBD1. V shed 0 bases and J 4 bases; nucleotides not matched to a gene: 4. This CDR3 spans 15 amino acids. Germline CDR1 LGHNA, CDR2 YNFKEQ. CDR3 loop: CASSQDDRGTTEAFF. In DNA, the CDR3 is TGTGCCAGCAGCCAAGATGACAGGGGTACCACTGAAGCTTTCTTT.

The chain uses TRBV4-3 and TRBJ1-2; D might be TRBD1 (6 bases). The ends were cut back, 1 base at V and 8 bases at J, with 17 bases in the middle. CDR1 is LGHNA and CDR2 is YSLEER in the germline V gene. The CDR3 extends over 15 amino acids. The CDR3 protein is CASSQGDGGRTGYTF. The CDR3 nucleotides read TGCGCCAGCAGCCAAGGAGACGGGGGGCGCACCGGCTACACCTTC.

The CDR3 is CASSRQDSTEAFF. DNA of the CDR3: TGTGCCAGCAGCAGACAGGATAGTACTGAAGCTTTCTTT. The chain employs TRBV2 and TRBJ1-1; weak D call: TRBD1 (6 bases). V was clipped by 6 bases and J by 5 bases, with 13 bases between them. Looked up from germline, CDR1 is SNHLY and CDR2 is FYNNEI. The CDR3 runs to 13 residues.

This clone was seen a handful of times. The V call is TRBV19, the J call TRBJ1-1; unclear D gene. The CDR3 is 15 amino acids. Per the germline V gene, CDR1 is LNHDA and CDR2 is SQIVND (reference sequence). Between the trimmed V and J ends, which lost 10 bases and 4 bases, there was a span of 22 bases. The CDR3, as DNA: TGTGCCACCGCTGGGAACTTACTAGGGAGCACTGAAGCTTTCTTT. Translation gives CATAGNLLGSTEAFF. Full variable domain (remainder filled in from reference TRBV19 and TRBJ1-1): DGGITQSPKYLFRKEGQNVTLSCEQNLNHDAMYWYRQDPGQGLRLIYYSQIVNDFQKGDIAEGYSVSREKKESFPLTVTSAQKNPTAFYLCATAGNLLGSTEAFFGQGTRLTVV.

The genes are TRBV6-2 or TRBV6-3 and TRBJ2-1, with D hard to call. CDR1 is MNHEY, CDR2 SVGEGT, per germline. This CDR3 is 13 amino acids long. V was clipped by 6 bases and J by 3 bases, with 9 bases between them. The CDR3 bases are TGTGCCAGCAGCTCCCAAATCTACAATGAGCAGTTCTTC. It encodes CASSSQIYNEQFF.

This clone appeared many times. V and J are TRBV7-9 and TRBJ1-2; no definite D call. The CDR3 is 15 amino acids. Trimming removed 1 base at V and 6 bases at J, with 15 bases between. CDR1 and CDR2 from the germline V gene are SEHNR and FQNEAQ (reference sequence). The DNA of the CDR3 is TGTGCCAGCAGCTTAGGGGCTAGTGGGAGCGATGGCTACACCTTC. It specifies CASSLGASGSDGYTF.

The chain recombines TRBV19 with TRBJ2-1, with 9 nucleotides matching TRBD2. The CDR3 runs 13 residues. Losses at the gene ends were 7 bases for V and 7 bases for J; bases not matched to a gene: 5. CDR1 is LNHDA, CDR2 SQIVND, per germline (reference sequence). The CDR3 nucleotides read TGTGCCAGTATGGCGGGAGGGCCAAATGAGCAGTTCTTC. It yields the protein CASMAGGPNEQFF.

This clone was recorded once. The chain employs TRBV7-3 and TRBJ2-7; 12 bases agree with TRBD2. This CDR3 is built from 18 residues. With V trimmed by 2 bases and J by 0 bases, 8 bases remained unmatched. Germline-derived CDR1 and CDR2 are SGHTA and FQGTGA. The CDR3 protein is CASSLWTSGVLSSYEQYF. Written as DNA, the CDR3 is TGTGCCAGCAGCTTATGGACTAGCGGGGTCCTTAGCTCCTACGAGCAGTACTTC. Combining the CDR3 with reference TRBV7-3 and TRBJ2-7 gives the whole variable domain GAGVSQTPSNKVTEKGKYVELRCDPISGHTALYWYRQSLGQGPEFLIYFQGTGAADDSGLPNDRFFAVRPEGSVSTLKIQRTERGDSAVYLCASSLWTSGVLSSYEQYFGPGTRLTVT.

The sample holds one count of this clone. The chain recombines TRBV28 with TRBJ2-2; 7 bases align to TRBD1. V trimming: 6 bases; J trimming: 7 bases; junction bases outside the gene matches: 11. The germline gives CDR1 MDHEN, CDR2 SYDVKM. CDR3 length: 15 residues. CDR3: CASSTLKGAGGELFF. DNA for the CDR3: TGTGCCAGCAGCACTCTCAAGGGGGCAGGCGGGGAGCTGTTTTTT.

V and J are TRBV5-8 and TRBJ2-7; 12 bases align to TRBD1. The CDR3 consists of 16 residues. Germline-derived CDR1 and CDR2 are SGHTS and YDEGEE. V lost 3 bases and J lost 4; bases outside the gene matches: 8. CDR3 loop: CASSSRPGQGAYEQYF. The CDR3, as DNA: TGTGCCAGCAGCTCCCGGCCGGGACAGGGGGCTTACGAGCAGTACTTC.

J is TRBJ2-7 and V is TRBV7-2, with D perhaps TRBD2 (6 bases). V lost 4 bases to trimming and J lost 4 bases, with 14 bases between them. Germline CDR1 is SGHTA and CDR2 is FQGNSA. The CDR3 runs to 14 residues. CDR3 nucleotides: TGTGCCAGCAGCTCCGGGAGTGCCCGTTACGAGCAGTACTTC. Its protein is CASSSGSARYEQYF. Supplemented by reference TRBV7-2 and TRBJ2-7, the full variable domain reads GAGVSQSPSNKVTEKGKDVELRCDPISGHTALYWYRQSLGQGLEFLIYFQGNSAPDKSGLPSDRFSAERTGGSVSTLTIQRTQQEDSAVYLCASSSGSARYEQYFGPGTRLTVT.

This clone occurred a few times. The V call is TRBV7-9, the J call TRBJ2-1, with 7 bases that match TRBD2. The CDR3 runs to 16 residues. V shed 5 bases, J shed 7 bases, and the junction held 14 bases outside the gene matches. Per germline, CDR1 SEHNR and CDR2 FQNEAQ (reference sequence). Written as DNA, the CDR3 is TGTGCCAGCAGCCCAGGGAATGCGCGGGAGAGGAATGAGCAGTTCTTC. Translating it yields CASSPGNARERNEQFF.

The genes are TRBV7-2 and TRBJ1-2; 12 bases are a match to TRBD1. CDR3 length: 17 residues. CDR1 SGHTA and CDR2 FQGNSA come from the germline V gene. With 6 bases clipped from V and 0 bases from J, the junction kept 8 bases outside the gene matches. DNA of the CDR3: TGTGCCAGCAGACCGGGACAGGGGGCATTTTCTAACTATGGCTACACCTTC. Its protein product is CASRPGQGAFSNYGYTF. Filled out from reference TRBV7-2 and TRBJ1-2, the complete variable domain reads GAGVSQSPSNKVTEKGKDVELRCDPISGHTALYWYRQSLGQGLEFLIYFQGNSAPDKSGLPSDRFSAERTGGSVSTLTIQRTQQEDSAVYLCASRPGQGAFSNYGYTFGSGTRLTVV.